This TCR beta chain was obtained from a study of molecular identifiers for immune sequencing clone quantification. The table lists this clonotype with a few counts. From the PCR reads, TCRdb called clonotypes with MiXCR, one entry per CDR3 protein. The sample consists of about half a million distinct CDR3 sequences, under 30% of them appearing once. The source of this sequence is a human donor in good health. Some libraries in this study had Jurkat cell RNA spiked in. Sequenced input: naive CD8+ T cells from blood, with Jurkat cell RNA spiked in. This sample's subset: FACS-sorted CD8+CD4-CCR7+CD45RA+ naive T cells.

CDR3 residues: CSARGHANTGELFF. The DNA of the CDR3 is TGCAGTGCTAGAGGACACGCGAACACCGGGGAGCTGTTTTTT. The chain carries TRBV20-1 and TRBJ2-2, with D uncertain. Per germline, CDR1 DFQATT and CDR2 SNEGSKA (reference sequence). The V end was cut by 1 base, the J end by 0 bases, with 6 bases between. The length of the CDR3 is 14 residues.